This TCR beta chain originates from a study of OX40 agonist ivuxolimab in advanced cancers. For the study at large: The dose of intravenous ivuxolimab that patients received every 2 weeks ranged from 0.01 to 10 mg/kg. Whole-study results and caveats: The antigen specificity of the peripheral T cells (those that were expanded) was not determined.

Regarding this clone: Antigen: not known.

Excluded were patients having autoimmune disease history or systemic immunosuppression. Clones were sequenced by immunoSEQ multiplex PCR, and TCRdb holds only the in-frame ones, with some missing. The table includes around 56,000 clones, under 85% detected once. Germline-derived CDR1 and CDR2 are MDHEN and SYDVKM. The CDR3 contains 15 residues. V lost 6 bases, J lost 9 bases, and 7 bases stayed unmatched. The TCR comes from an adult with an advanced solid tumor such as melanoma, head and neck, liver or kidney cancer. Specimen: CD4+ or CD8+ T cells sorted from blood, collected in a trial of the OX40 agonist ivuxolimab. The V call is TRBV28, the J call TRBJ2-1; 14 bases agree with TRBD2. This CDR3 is CASSPGLAGGPEQFF. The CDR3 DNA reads TGTGCCAGCAGCCCCGGACTAGCGGGAGGTCCTGAGCAGTTCTTC.